This TCR beta chain was found in a study of response to subunit inactivated influenza vaccine. This clonotype was seen a handful of times. Its target is unknown. This CDR3 is 13 amino acids long. After removal of 3 bases from V and 8 bases from J, the junction contained 6 bases not matched to a gene. Study-level findings and limits: It was suggested by the authors that few new T cells are recruited by each seasonal influenza vaccination.

From the RT-PCR reads, TCRdb called clonotypes with MiXCR, one entry per CDR3 protein. The sample lists about 650,000 distinct CDR3 sequences, 14% occurring once. The receptor was isolated from a man between 50 and 59 years old who received an inactivated influenza vaccine. This material consisted of PBMCs from blood, taken around 14 days before vaccination. This chain connects TRBV12-3 or TRBV12-4 to TRBJ1-2; 7 bases agree with TRBD1. CDR3 sequence reads: CASSFQGGEGYTF. CDR3 bases: TGTGCCAGCAGTTTTCAAGGGGGCGAAGGCTACACCTTC.